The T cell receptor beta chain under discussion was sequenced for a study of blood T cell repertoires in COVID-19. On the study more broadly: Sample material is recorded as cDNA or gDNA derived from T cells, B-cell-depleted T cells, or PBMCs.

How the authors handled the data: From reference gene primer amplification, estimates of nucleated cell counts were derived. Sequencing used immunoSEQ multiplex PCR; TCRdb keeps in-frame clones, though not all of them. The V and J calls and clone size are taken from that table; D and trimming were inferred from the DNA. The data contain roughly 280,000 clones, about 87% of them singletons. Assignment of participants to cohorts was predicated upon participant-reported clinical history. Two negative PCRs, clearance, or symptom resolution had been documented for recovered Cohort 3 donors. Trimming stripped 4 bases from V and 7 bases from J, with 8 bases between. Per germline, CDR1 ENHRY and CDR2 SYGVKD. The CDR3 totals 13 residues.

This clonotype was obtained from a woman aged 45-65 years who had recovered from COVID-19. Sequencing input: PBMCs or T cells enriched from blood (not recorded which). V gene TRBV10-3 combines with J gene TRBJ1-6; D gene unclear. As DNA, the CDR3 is TGTGCCATCAGTGGCGGAGAAAATTCACCCCTCCACTTT. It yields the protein CAISGGENSPLHF.